This paragraph covers one T cell receptor beta chain sequence. Its antigen remains unidentified. This sample was taken from a study of T cell responses to AZD1222 COVID-19 vaccine. Study in general: Analysis merged second doses at about 4 or about 12 weeks.

Measured with immunoSEQ multiplex PCR; TCRdb has only the in-frame clones, and not every one. The sample includes about 260,000 clones, approximately 93% of them seen just once. General study points: No day 14 peak samples; only post-peak repertoires were characterized. Clonal diversity was possibly underestimated, and the donors were mostly white British, with more females. Spike-specific TCR repertoires showed rising breadth and depth after two AZD1222 doses.

Per the germline V gene, CDR1 is DFQATT and CDR2 is SNEGSKA (reference sequence). Trimming removed 5 bases from V and 7 bases from J, with 9 bases in between. CDR3 length equals 11 residues. V usage is TRBV20-1 and J usage is TRBJ2-1, with D perhaps matching TRBD1 (6 bases). This TCR came from an adult in good health. The sequencing used peripheral blood, collected on day 0 of AZD1222 vaccination. The CDR3 nucleotides are TGCAGTGCTCGGCAGGGGAATGAGCAGTTCTTC. Residues: CSARQGNEQFF.